Below, 32 T cell receptor beta chains from the same sample are listed, as sequenced in a study of T-cell memory formation after mild COVID-19. TCRdb ran MiXCR on the 5' RACE reads and lists one entry per CDR3 protein. The data show around 300,000 distinct CDR3 sequences, under 20% seen once. Sample: PBMCs or a T cell subset sorted from them (not recorded which). These receptor sequences come from a man aged 18 to 30 who had mild COVID-19 (a few samples of this study predate the infection). Cell type and time point are not known.

The rearrangement joins TRBV24-1 to TRBJ1-1, with D unresolved. V gave up 10 bases and J gave up 0 bases, with 5 bases separating them. The CDR3 spans 11 residues. Germline CDR1 is KGHDR and CDR2 is SFDVKD. The CDR3: CATVMNTEAFF. CDR3 nucleotides: TGTGCCACAGTCATGAACACTGAAGCTTTCTTT.

This clonotype was seen a few times. This sequence joins TRBV7-3 and TRBJ2-3; 7 bases match TRBD2. V lost 5 bases and J lost 6; bases outside the gene matches: 8. Germline lookup yields CDR1 SGHTA and CDR2 FQGTGA. The CDR3 consists of 14 residues. The CDR3 loop is CASSPGGGADTQYF. DNA for the CDR3: TGTGCCAGCAGCCCCGGGGGAGGGGCGGATACGCAGTATTTT.

J is TRBJ2-3 and V is TRBV6-5; D might be TRBD1 (5 bases). The V gene lost 5 bases and the J gene lost 4 bases, with 25 bases spanning the gap. The germline CDR1 and CDR2 sequences are MNHEY and SVGAGI. The CDR3 extends over 18 amino acids. This chain's CDR3 is CASSQTESSFEWADTQYF. The CDR3 region has the DNA TGTGCCAGCAGTCAGACAGAATCAAGTTTTGAGTGGGCAGATACGCAGTATTTT.

V usage is TRBV23-1 and J usage is TRBJ1-5; 8 bases fit TRBD1. TRBV23-1 is annotated as an ORF whose role is uncertain. V shed 5 bases, J shed 6 bases, and the junction held 3 bases outside the gene matches. The CDR3 contains 13 residues. This chain's CDR3 is CASSTQGVQPQHF. DNA for the CDR3: TGCGCCAGCAGTACACAGGGGGTTCAGCCCCAGCATTTT.

This sequence joins TRBV29-1 and TRBJ1-1; D might be TRBD1 (6 bases). CDR3 size: 15 residues. V lost 7 bases to trimming and J lost 5 bases, with 23 bases between them. Germline V gene sequence: CDR1 SQVTM, CDR2 ANQGSEA. CDR3 coding DNA: TGCAGCGCCTCGGGGGGCCTTGGTTGGGGGACTGAAGCTTTCTTT. It specifies CSASGGLGWGTEAFF.

This clonotype was seen only a few times. The rearrangement uses TRBV5-4 and TRBJ2-3, with 11 bases aligning to TRBD2. The V gene's germline CDR1 is SGHNT and CDR2 YYREEE (reference sequence). J lost 1 base, V lost 0 bases, and 1 base had no gene match. The CDR3 is made up of 16 amino acids. The CDR3 sequence: CASSLVLAGGTDTQYF. The CDR3 DNA is TGTGCCAGCAGCTTGGTACTAGCGGGGGGCACAGATACGCAGTATTTT.

V gene TRBV5-5 combines with J gene TRBJ2-7, with D possibly matching TRBD1 (5 bases). The CDR3 has 14 amino acids. V lost 4 bases to trimming and J lost 2 bases, with 13 bases between them. Germline V lookup: CDR1 SGHKS, CDR2 YYEKEE (reference sequence). The CDR3 region has the DNA TGTGCCAGCAGCCCAGCACCGACAGCCTACGAGCAGTACTTC. Amino acid sequence: CASSPAPTAYEQYF.

The chain uses TRBV12-5 and TRBJ2-1, with D unclear. Trimming removed 0 bases from V and 0 bases from J, with 15 bases in between. The CDR3 is 18 residues long. In germline, CDR1 is LGHNT, CDR2 FRNRAP. The CDR3 sequence is CASGLVIEYVSSYNEQFF. CDR3 coding DNA: TGTGCTAGTGGTTTGGTAATTGAGTACGTGAGCTCCTACAATGAGCAGTTCTTC.

The sample holds many counts of this clonotype. V is TRBV11-2 and J is TRBJ2-1, with D possibly matching TRBD2 (6 bases). Trimming left V 8 bases short and J 15 bases short, with 20 bases between. This CDR3 spans 12 amino acids. The V gene's germline CDR1 is SGHAT and CDR2 FQNNGV. In DNA form, the CDR3 reads TGTGCCAGCGGCCCGGGAGAGTTTATAGCGTTCTTC. It is translated as CASGPGEFIAFF.

This clonotype was picked up many times. The rearrangement joins TRBV5-1 to TRBJ2-6; tentatively, D is TRBD1 (6 bases). Trimming pared 7 bases from V and 1 base from J, leaving 9 bases between. CDR3 length equals 14 residues. CDR1 and CDR2 (germline): SGHRS, YFSETQ. CDR3 amino acids: CASLDSSGANVLTF. Written as DNA, the CDR3 is TGCGCCAGCCTGGACAGTTCTGGGGCCAACGTCCTGACTTTC.

For the CDR3, the DNA is TGTGCCAGCAGTTACTCGGCGGGGGTGGTATCAGGGGAGCTGTTTTTT. Translating it yields CASSYSAGVVSGELFF. The V call is TRBV6-6, the J call TRBJ2-2; TRBD2 agrees at 7 bases. The CDR3 extends over 16 amino acids. Per the germline V gene, CDR1 is MNHNY and CDR2 is SVGAGI (reference sequence). V trimming: 0 bases; J trimming: 8 bases; junction bases outside the gene matches: 9.

This chain connects TRBV6-2 or TRBV6-3 to TRBJ1-2; D remains ambiguous. Germline CDR1 MNHEY, CDR2 SVGEGT. V was trimmed by 0 bases and J by 7 bases, leaving 12 bases between them. The CDR3 is 14 amino acids. Written as DNA, the CDR3 is TGTGCCAGCAGTTACTCGAACAGTGGGTCTGGCTACACCTTC. This sequence encodes CASSYSNSGSGYTF.

This clonotype was seen at least ten times. V gene TRBV7-2 combines with J gene TRBJ2-5; weak D call: TRBD2 (6 bases). The germline V and J ends were trimmed by 5 bases and 1 base, with 11 bases remaining between them. This CDR3 contains 14 residues. Germline CDR1 is SGHTA and CDR2 is FQGNSA. This chain's CDR3 is CASSPGTFQETQYF. CDR3 sequence (DNA): TGTGCCAGCAGCCCGGGGACTTTCCAAGAGACCCAGTACTTC.

This clonotype came up a few times. This rearrangement joins TRBV2 to TRBJ2-7; the D gene is possibly TRBD1 (5 bases). CDR1 is SNHLY, CDR2 FYNNEI, per germline. V was cut by 3 bases and J by 0 bases, with 12 bases left in between. CDR3 length equals 15 residues. The CDR3: CASSDTWGGSYEQYF. DNA for the CDR3: TGTGCCAGCAGTGATACGTGGGGCGGCTCCTACGAGCAGTACTTC.

The V and J genes are TRBV12-3 or TRBV12-4 and TRBJ1-2; D is possibly TRBD1 (6 bases). The CDR3 is 14 residues long. V was trimmed by 5 bases and J by 4 bases, leaving 14 bases between them. CDR3 residues: CASSRGQGFYGYTF. CDR3 DNA: TGTGCCAGCAGTCGAGGGCAGGGGTTCTATGGCTACACCTTC.

Here the CDR3 DNA reads TGTGCCAGCAGCTTAGGTTCTAGCGGGCATGGGAAGCAGTTCTTC. Its protein product is CASSLGSSGHGKQFF. V is TRBV7-2 and J is TRBJ2-1; TRBD2 matches 8 bases. Germline V CDR1 and CDR2: SGHTA, FQGNSA. Unmatched junction bases numbered 10, after V lost 1 base and J lost 11 bases. This CDR3 region has 15 residues.

This clonotype was counted a few times. The chain joins TRBV11-1 to TRBJ2-3, with TRBD2 matching over 9 bases. With 3 bases clipped from V and 4 bases from J, the junction kept 5 bases outside the gene matches. From germline, CDR1 is SGHAT and CDR2 FQDESV (reference sequence). The CDR3 totals 15 residues. DNA of the CDR3: TGTGCCAGCAGCTTGGCGGGGGGGCCATCAGATACGCAGTATTTT. It is translated as CASSLAGGPSDTQYF.

This clonotype showed up just a few times. CDR3 DNA sequence: TGCGCCAGCAGCTTGGCGGGGGAGGGCTACACCTTC. Translated: CASSLAGEGYTF. The chain carries TRBV5-1 and TRBJ1-2; D possibly corresponds to TRBD1 (5 bases). The CDR3 is 12 amino acids. V was pared by 0 bases and J by 8 bases, with 8 bases between. Germline loops: CDR1 SGHRS, CDR2 YFSETQ.

The gene calls are TRBV20-1 and TRBJ2-3; TRBD2 aligns across 14 bases. The J segment lost 4 bases and the V segment lost 3 bases, leaving 6 bases of the junction unmatched. From germline, CDR1 is DFQATT and CDR2 SNEGSKA (reference sequence). This CDR3 contains 16 residues. CDR3 sequence reads: CSARPTSGGAADTQYF. CDR3 DNA: TGCAGTGCTAGGCCGACTAGCGGGGGGGCCGCAGATACGCAGTATTTT.

This clonotype has more than one count but fewer than ten. The rearrangement links TRBV14 to TRBJ2-5, with 8 positions matching TRBD1. This CDR3 region has 14 residues. V dropped 4 bases and J dropped 5; count of bases not matched to a gene: 6. Germline V gives CDR1 SGHDN, CDR2 FVKESK. The chain's CDR3 is CASSLDRGGETQYF. In nucleotides, the CDR3 is TGTGCCAGCAGCCTCGACAGGGGTGGCGAGACCCAGTACTTC.

This clonotype was seen at least ten times. This chain links TRBV4-1 with TRBJ2-5, with TRBD2 matching over 8 bases. The CDR3 has 15 residues. Germline assignment: CDR1 MGHRA and CDR2 YSYEKL. J was trimmed by 1 base and V by 4 bases; bases with no gene match: 5. CDR3 DNA sequence: TGCGCCAGCAGCCCTCTTGCGGGGGGCCAAGAGACCCAGTACTTC. It is translated as CASSPLAGGQETQYF.

This chain connects TRBV5-1 to TRBJ2-5; D uncertain. CDR1 is SGHRS and CDR2 is YFSETQ in the germline V gene. This CDR3 comprises 14 residues. The V gene lost 0 bases and the J gene lost 5 bases, with 11 bases spanning the gap. CDR3 in amino acids: CASSLVGSSETQYF. The CDR3 DNA reads TGCGCCAGCAGCTTGGTGGGTAGTAGTGAGACCCAGTACTTC.

The chain recombines TRBV5-6 with TRBJ2-3; a weak D match, TRBD1 (5 bases). This CDR3 contains 16 residues. CDR1 is SGHDT and CDR2 is YYEEEE in the germline V gene. The V and J ends lost 1 base and 2 bases respectively, with 14 bases between them. DNA of the CDR3: TGTGCCAGCAGCTTGCACGACAGAAGTCACACAGATACGCAGTATTTT. Encoded protein: CASSLHDRSHTDTQYF. Full variable domain (outside the CDR3, taken from reference TRBV5-6 and TRBJ2-3): DAGVTQSPTHLIKTRGQQVTLRCSPKSGHDTVSWYQQALGQGPQFIFQYYEEEERQRGNFPDRFSGHQFPNYSSELNVNALLLGDSALYLCASSLHDRSHTDTQYFGPGTRLTVL.

The gene calls are TRBV29-1 and TRBJ2-3, with TRBD2 matching over 7 bases. In germline, CDR1 is SQVTM, CDR2 ANQGSEA. This CDR3 is built from 13 residues. The trim removed 6 bases at V and 4 bases at J, leaving 7 bases unmatched. The CDR3 is CSVRTRRADTQYF. CDR3 sequence (DNA): TGCAGCGTGCGGACTAGGCGAGCAGATACGCAGTATTTT.

The rearrangement links TRBV4-1 to TRBJ2-7, with 12 nucleotides matching TRBD1. The CDR3 runs 16 residues. Looked up from germline, CDR1 is MGHRA and CDR2 is YSYEKL. Losses at the gene ends were 4 bases for V and 5 bases for J; bases not matched to a gene: 9. CDR3 loop: CASSRDPGTGGDEQYF. CDR3 nucleotides: TGCGCCAGCAGCCGGGACCCCGGGACAGGGGGCGACGAGCAGTACTTC.

The genes are TRBV20-1 and TRBJ2-5, with 8 bases fitting TRBD1. V lost 0 bases, J lost 5 bases, and 8 bases stayed unmatched. This CDR3 is built from 15 residues. CDR1 and CDR2 (germline): DFQATT, SNEGSKA (reference sequence). The CDR3 protein is CSARDSGGDSETQYF. CDR3 DNA sequence: TGCAGTGCTAGAGATTCAGGGGGCGATTCTGAGACCCAGTACTTC.

Many counts were recorded for this clonotype. The V call is TRBV3-1, the J call TRBJ2-3, with a weak D call TRBD2 (6 bases). CDR3 length equals 17 residues. The germline V and J ends were trimmed by 0 bases and 2 bases, with 15 bases remaining between them. Germline V CDR1 and CDR2: LGHDT, YNNKEL (reference sequence). CDR3 in DNA: TGTGCCAGCAGCCAAGATGGAACTAGCAGGGTCACAGATACGCAGTATTTT. Protein sequence: CASSQDGTSRVTDTQYF.

This clonotype has a handful of counts. The genes are TRBV12-3 or TRBV12-4 and TRBJ2-3; 9 positions match TRBD2. CDR3 length: 14 amino acids. The V gene end was trimmed by 7 bases and the J gene end by 6 bases; junction bases not matched to a gene: 8. CDR3 in DNA: TGTGCCAGCAACTCAGGACTAGCGTCGGATACGCAGTATTTT. Protein: CASNSGLASDTQYF.

This chain links TRBV5-6 with TRBJ1-5; 8 bases agree with TRBD1. J lost 7 bases, V lost 1 base, and 7 bases had no gene match. The CDR3 spans 15 residues. Germline V gene sequence: CDR1 SGHDT, CDR2 YYEEEE. As DNA, the CDR3 is TGTGCCAGCAGCTTGCTGTCCAGGGGGCAGCAGCCCCAGCATTTT. This encodes CASSLLSRGQQPQHF.

This clonotype was picked up a small number of times. The chain employs TRBV5-1 and TRBJ2-5; 8 nucleotides line up with TRBD1. The CDR3 is 15 residues long. Germline CDR1 SGHRS, CDR2 YFSETQ. V trimming: 4 bases; J trimming: 1 base; junction bases outside the gene matches: 6. CDR3: CASSGQGQPQETQYF. For the CDR3, the DNA is TGCGCCAGCAGCGGACAGGGACAGCCCCAAGAGACCCAGTACTTC.

This clonotype has just a few counts. This chain links TRBV20-1 with TRBJ2-3; D call uncertain. The CDR3 totals 10 residues. Germline V gene lookup returns CDR1 DFQATT and CDR2 SNEGSKA (reference sequence). Trimming shortened V by 7 bases and J by 4 bases, and 6 bases separated the two germline ends. The CDR3 coding sequence is TGCAGTGTAGGGTCAGATACGCAGTATTTT. It yields the protein CSVGSDTQYF.

This clonotype appeared a few times. The V and J genes are TRBV6-6 and TRBJ2-7, with a weak D call TRBD2 (5 bases). The CDR3 is 13 residues long. Germline loops: CDR1 MNHNY, CDR2 SVGAGI (reference sequence). V was clipped by 4 bases and J by 1 base, with 8 bases between them. CDR3 sequence reads: CASSSSNSYEQYV. The CDR3 DNA follows: TGTGCCAGCAGTTCTAGCAATTCCTACGAGCAGTACGTC.